This T cell receptor (beta chain) emerged from a study of shared clonotypes between healthy human individuals. About the research overall: Three CD4 naive, three CD4 memory, two CD8 naive and one CD8 memory plate were used per donor.

Trimming cost V 2 bases and J 7 bases, with 5 bases left between them. The CDR3 sequence is 11 residues long. Per germline, CDR1 KGHSH and CDR2 LQKENI. The assay was run at deep level. Under the authors' procedure: As immunoSEQ supplied junction-only sequences (without quality scores), filtering differed. Assay: immunoSEQ multiplex PCR; the TCRdb copy retains only in-frame clones and omits some. V and J calls and clone size are copied from that table; D and trimming were computed from the DNA. The sample lists about 1 million clones, under 80% seen once, with around 1.5% in the top ten. Study-wide results and caveats: Non-shared clonotypes were found to have lower generation probabilities than the clonotypes that were shared by all four of the sorted-subset donors.

This clone was seen only once. Antigen: not known. The receptor comes from a man younger than 35 in good health. Sequenced: memory CD4+ T cells sorted from blood. Subset specified: CD45RA-negative fraction. The rearrangement joins TRBV18 to TRBJ1-1; D unclear. This CDR3 reads CASSPKGEAFF. The CDR3 DNA follows: TGTGCCAGCTCACCAAAGGGTGAAGCTTTCTTT.